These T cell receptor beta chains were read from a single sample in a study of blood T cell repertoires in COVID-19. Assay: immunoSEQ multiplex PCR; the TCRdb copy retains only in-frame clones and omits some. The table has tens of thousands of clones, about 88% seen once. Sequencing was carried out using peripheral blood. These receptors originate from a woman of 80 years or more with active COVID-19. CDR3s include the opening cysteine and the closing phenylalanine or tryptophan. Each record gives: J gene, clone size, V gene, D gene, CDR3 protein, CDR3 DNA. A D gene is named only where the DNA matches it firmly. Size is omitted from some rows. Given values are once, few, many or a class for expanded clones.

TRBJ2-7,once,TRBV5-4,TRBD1,CASSRGQGSYEQYF,TGTGCCAGCAGCCGGGGACAGGGGTCCTACGAGCAGTACTTC
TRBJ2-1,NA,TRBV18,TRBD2,CASSPTILAGGPGEQFF,TGTGCCAGCTCACCAACTATCCTAGCGGGAGGGCCTGGTGAGCAGTTCTTC
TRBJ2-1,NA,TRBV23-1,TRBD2,CASRLGLADQSSYNEQFF,TGCGCCAGCAGACTCGGACTAGCGGACCAAAGCTCCTACAATGAGCAGTTCTTC
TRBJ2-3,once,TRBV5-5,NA,CASSLVAGSGAQYF,TGTGCCAGCAGCTTGGTCGCGGGCTCGGGGGCGCAGTATTTT
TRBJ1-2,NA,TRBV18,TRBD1,CASSPNRGSSYGYTF,TGTGCCAGCTCACCGAACAGGGGGAGCAGCTATGGCTACACCTTC
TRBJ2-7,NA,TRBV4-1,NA,CASSRLEEETYEQYF,TGCGCCAGCAGCCGCCTTGAAGAGGAAACCTACGAGCAGTACTTC
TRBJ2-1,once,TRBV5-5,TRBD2,CASSSGLAGGTNEQFF,TGTGCCAGCAGCTCGGGACTAGCGGGAGGGACTAATGAGCAGTTCTTC
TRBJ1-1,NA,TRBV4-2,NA,CASSQLVTAPWEETGANTEAFF,TGTGCCAGCAGCCAGTTGGTGACAGCCCCATGGGAGGAAACTGGGGCGAACACTGAAGCTTTCTTT
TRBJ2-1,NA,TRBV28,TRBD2,CASSLLTLGGNEQFF,TGTGCCAGCAGTTTATTGACACTGGGGGGGAATGAGCAGTTCTTC
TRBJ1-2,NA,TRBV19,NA,CASARTAQTTDYGYTF,TGTGCCAGTGCACGGACAGCCCAAACAACAGACTATGGCTACACCTTC
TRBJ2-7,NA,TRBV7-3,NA,CASSLFHSSYEQYF,TGTGCCAGCAGCTTATTTCATTCCTCCTACGAGCAGTACTTC
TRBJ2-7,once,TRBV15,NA,CATSRDPPHRGRSYEQYF,TGTGCCACCAGCAGAGATCCCCCCCATCGAGGGAGATCCTACGAGCAGTACTTC
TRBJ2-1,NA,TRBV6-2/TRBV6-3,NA,CASIPGGLAAGRNEQFF,TGTGCCAGCATCCCTGGAGGTTTGGCCGCGGGGAGGAATGAGCAGTTCTTC
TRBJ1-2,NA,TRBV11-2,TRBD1,CASSLDRANYGYTF,TGTGCCAGCAGCTTGGACAGGGCGAACTATGGCTACACCTTC
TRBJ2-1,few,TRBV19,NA,CASSTSAGGNEQFF,TGTGCCAGTAGTACCTCCGCAGGGGGGAATGAGCAGTTCTTC
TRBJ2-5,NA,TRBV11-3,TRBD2,CASSSGLAGYQETQYF,TGTGCCAGCAGCTCGGGACTAGCGGGGTACCAAGAGACCCAGTACTTC
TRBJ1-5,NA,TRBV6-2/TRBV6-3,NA,CASSGRVHQPQHF,TGTGCCAGCAGTGGGAGGGTACATCAGCCCCAGCATTTT
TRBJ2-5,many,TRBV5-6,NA,CASSFTGFGETQYF,TGTGCCAGCAGCTTTACAGGGTTTGGAGAGACCCAGTACTTC
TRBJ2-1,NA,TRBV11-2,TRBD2,CASTGTSGSLEQFF,TGTGCCAGCACCGGGACTAGCGGGAGTCTTGAGCAGTTCTTC
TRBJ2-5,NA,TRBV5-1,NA,CASSFAGETQYF,TGCGCCAGCAGCTTTGCGGGAGAGACCCAGTACTTC
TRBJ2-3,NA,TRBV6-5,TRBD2,CASSPGLAQYF,TGTGCCAGCAGTCCGGGACTAGCGCAGTATTTT
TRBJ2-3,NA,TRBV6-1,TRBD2,CASSEGLAGGSDTQYF,TGTGCCAGCAGTGAAGGCTTAGCGGGAGGATCAGATACGCAGTATTTT
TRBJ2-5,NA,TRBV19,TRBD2,CASSISGGQETQYF,TGTGCCAGTAGTATCAGCGGGGGGCAAGAGACCCAGTACTTC
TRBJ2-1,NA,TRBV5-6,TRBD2,CASSSPGLAGSLIVREQFF,TGTGCCAGCAGCTCACCGGGACTAGCGGGATCCCTAATAGTCCGTGAGCAGTTCTTC
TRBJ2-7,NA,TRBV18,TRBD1,CASSRTPDRGSDEQYF,TGTGCCAGCTCACGGACGCCGGACAGGGGAAGCGATGAGCAGTACTTC
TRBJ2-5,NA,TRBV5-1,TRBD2,CASSSRLAGGETQYF,TGCGCCAGCAGCTCCCGGCTAGCGGGAGGAGAGACCCAGTACTTC
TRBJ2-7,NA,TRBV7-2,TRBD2,CASSMWTSGRNEQYF,TGTGCCAGCAGCATGTGGACTAGCGGGAGGAACGAGCAGTACTTC
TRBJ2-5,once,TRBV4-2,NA,CASSQDWGLTETQYF,TGTGCCAGCAGCCAAGATTGGGGACTGACGGAGACCCAGTACTTC
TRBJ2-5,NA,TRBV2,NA,CASRLQQETQYF,TGTGCCAGCAGACTTCAACAAGAGACCCAGTACTTC
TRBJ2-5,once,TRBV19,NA,CASSFNRNQETQYF,TGTGCCAGTAGTTTCAACAGGAATCAAGAGACCCAGTACTTC
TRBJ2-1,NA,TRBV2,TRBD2,CASRELAGANEQFF,TGTGCCAGCAGAGAACTAGCGGGGGCTAATGAGCAGTTCTTC
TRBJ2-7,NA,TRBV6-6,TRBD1,CASSDTGQVSNEQYF,TGTGCCAGCAGCGACACGGGACAGGTCTCGAACGAGCAGTACTTC
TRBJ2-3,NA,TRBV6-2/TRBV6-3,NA,CASSPSGSTDTQYF,TGTGCCAGCAGCCCCAGCGGGAGCACAGATACGCAGTATTTT
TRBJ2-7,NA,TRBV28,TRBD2,CASFPAGEAYEQYF,TGTGCCAGCTTCCCAGCGGGAGAAGCCTACGAGCAGTACTTC
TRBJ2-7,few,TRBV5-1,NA,CASSASTGNYEQYF,TGCGCCAGCAGCGCTTCAACAGGGAACTACGAGCAGTACTTC